This T cell receptor beta chain derives from a study of T cell repertoires in cytomegalovirus infection. Study overall: HLA-B-restricted CMV epitopes that are well studied, plus recently identified HLA-C-restricted ones, were used by the study. Public TCR beta signatures were indicative of both CMV infection and a matching HLA type.

The CDR3 has 13 residues. V lost 4 bases to trimming and J lost 5 bases, with 11 bases between them. TCRdb re-called the reads through MiXCR, storing one row per CDR3 protein. The table shows some 350,000 distinct CDR3 sequences, with 25% to 35% occurring only once. Regarding this clonotype: The antigen is undetermined.

Points from the study as a whole: Ex vivo, HLA-C-restricted CMV-specific TCR beta clonotypes prevailed over the rest of the response. Cumulative public TCR beta family frequency identified CMV carriers with the relevant HLA.

The input for sequencing was cultured PBMCs, taken from culture after CMV antigen stimulation. The rearrangement uses TRBV12-3 or TRBV12-4 and TRBJ2-5; TRBD1 might be the D (6 bases). The receptor was derived from a human donor in good health (CMV status not recorded). Some clones in this sample may be carry-over from other donors' samples. The CDR3 bases are TGTGCCAGCAGTTCAAACAGGGACGAGACCCAGTACTTC. Amino acids: CASSSNRDETQYF.